Many counts were recorded for the clone carrying this TCR beta chain. What it binds is unknown. A second about 7 to 11 cycle PCR used barcoded and J-beta primers. TCRdb re-derived calls from the 5' RACE reads in MiXCR, one entry per CDR3 protein. The sample has 750,000 to 1,000,000 distinct CDR3 sequences, about 28% seen once. This sample is part of a study of blood T cells in healthy people across ages. Points from the study as a whole: Diversity was higher, and naive CD4+ cells more numerous, in long-lived donors than in aged donors. Expanded clonotype shifts may have been confounded, as the donors had an unknown CMV status.

The CDR3 is made up of 15 amino acids. The germline gives CDR1 ENHRY, CDR2 SYGVKD. Unmatched junction bases numbered 7, after V lost 2 bases and J lost 7 bases. The data were also submitted as part of a second study, on T cells of mothers and their children.

The sample taken for sequencing was blood. The chain recombines TRBV10-3 with TRBJ2-1; 8 nucleotides match TRBD1. The clonotype originates from a woman between 35 and 50 years old in good health. CDR3 protein: CAISEPGQVRNEQFF. The CDR3 DNA reads as TGTGCCATCAGTGAGCCGGGACAGGTTCGGAATGAGCAGTTCTTC.